This TCR beta chain was identified in a study of blood T cell repertoires in COVID-19. Study-level information: The United States, Italy and Spain provided the acute and convalescent COVID-19 samples. Sample material is recorded as cDNA or gDNA derived from T cells, B-cell-depleted T cells, or PBMCs.

Trimming removed 2 bases from V and 10 bases from J, with 17 bases in between. Germline values: CDR1 LGHDT, CDR2 YNNKEL (reference sequence). This CDR3 has 14 residues. In the original workflow: The authors estimated nucleated cell counts from reference gene primer amplification. Sequencing used immunoSEQ multiplex PCR; TCRdb keeps in-frame clones, though not all of them. That table furnishes V, J and clone size, whereas the DNA furnished D and trimming. The data show hundreds of thousands of clones, approximately 81% seen once. This sequence was found in an elderly woman with acute or convalescent COVID-19. The chain is built from TRBV3-1 (or the pseudogene TRBV3-2) and TRBJ1-1, with D perhaps matching TRBD1 (6 bases). Sequences were obtained from peripheral blood. CDR3 region: CASSQLRDNVGAFF. CDR3 sequence (DNA): TGTGCCAGCAGCCAACTCCGGGACAATGTAGGAGCTTTCTTT.